The 21 T cell receptor beta chains presented below share a single source sample, sequenced in a study of a mutant IDH1 vaccine in newly diagnosed glioma. Time point meaning: baseline, week 1 (first vaccination visit). Treatment given: pre-vaccination baseline after standard-of-care therapy. TCRdb's table, derived via immunoSEQ multiplex PCR, lists solely in-frame clones and lacks some. The sample yields 65,000 to 70,000 clones, around 82% seen once. This specimen was peripheral blood mononuclear cells (PBMCs), taken from a glioma patient treated with radiotherapy, temozolomide or both. These receptors came from a woman aged 18-29 years with glioma. Some clones in this sample may be carry-over from other donors' samples.

The chain joins TRBV5-4 to TRBJ2-7; 10 bases match TRBD1. After removal of 4 bases from V and 5 bases from J, the junction contained 9 bases not matched to a gene. CDR3 length: 15 amino acids. Per the germline V gene, CDR1 is SGHNT and CDR2 is YYREEE (reference sequence). The CDR3 bases are TGTGCCAGCAGCGTACCGGGACAGGGGAGCCACGAGCAGTACTTC. Amino acid sequence: CASSVPGQGSHEQYF.

This chain links TRBV6-4 with TRBJ2-6; D may match TRBD1 or TRBD2 (6 bases each). Trimming cost V 7 bases and J 1 base, with 14 bases left between them. The germline V gene has CDR1 MRHNA and CDR2 SNTAGT. This CDR3 spans 16 amino acids. In DNA, the CDR3 is TGTGCCAGCACAAAGGAGGGGGGTTCTGGGGCCAACGTCCTGACTTTC. It specifies CASTKEGGSGANVLTF.

The V and J genes are TRBV29-1 and TRBJ2-7; TRBD1 matches at 8 bases. The CDR3 has 17 residues. The ends lost 4 bases at V and 6 bases at J; junction bases unmatched: 20. Germline loops: CDR1 SQVTM, CDR2 ANQGSEA. This CDR3 reads CSVAGVFVAGGLGEQYF. The CDR3 region has the DNA TGCAGCGTTGCAGGTGTATTTGTGGCAGGGGGCCTTGGCGAGCAGTACTTC.

Details on this clone: The sample carries other DNA sequences with the same CDR3. The chain employs TRBV9 and TRBJ1-3, with D unresolved. CDR3 length equals 14 residues. CDR1 is SGDLS, CDR2 YYNGEE, per germline. With 0 bases removed from V and 0 bases from J, the gap between germline ends came to 4 bases. CDR3 residues: CASSVGSSGNTIYF. The DNA of the CDR3 is TGTGCCAGCAGCGTAGGTAGCTCTGGAAACACCATATATTTT.

V usage is TRBV11-2 and J usage is TRBJ1-1; D call uncertain. There are 15 residues in the CDR3. V was trimmed by 5 bases and J by 7 bases, leaving 20 bases between them. Germline CDR1 is SGHAT and CDR2 is FQNNGV. The CDR3 nucleotides are TGTGCCAGCAGCCTAGCCCCGAACTGGGCGGGTGAAGCTTTCTTT. It specifies CASSLAPNWAGEAFF.

The chain uses TRBV7-8 and TRBJ1-5; D is possibly TRBD1 (6 bases). Trimming cost V 0 bases and J 3 bases, with 15 bases left between them. CDR1 and CDR2 from the germline V gene are SGHVS and FQNEAQ. The CDR3 totals 17 residues. The CDR3 region has the DNA TGTGCCAGCAGCTTAGCGCGGGGGGGCGGACTCAATCAGCCCCAGCATTTT. This codes for CASSLARGGGLNQPQHF.

V and J are TRBV5-1 and TRBJ2-7; the match to TRBD1 covers 9 bases. The V segment lost 7 bases and the J segment 3 bases; nucleotides outside the gene matches: 8. The CDR3 is 14 amino acids. Germline V gene lookup returns CDR1 SGHRS and CDR2 YFSETQ. The CDR3, as DNA: TGCGCCAGCGGCCGGGACAGGGCCTTCTACGAGCAGTACTTC. Amino acid sequence: CASGRDRAFYEQYF.

This rearrangement joins TRBV5-4 to TRBJ2-7, with D hard to call. The CDR3 has 15 amino acids. Germline V gene lookup returns CDR1 SGHNT and CDR2 YYREEE (reference sequence). Trimming left V 3 bases short and J 2 bases short, with 15 bases between. CDR3 bases: TGTGCCAGCAGCTCAAGGGCGACGGCAGCCTACGAGCAGTACTTC. Encoded protein: CASSSRATAAYEQYF. The full variable domain, rest sourced from reference TRBV5-4 and TRBJ2-7, is ETGVTQSPTHLIKTRGQQVTLRCSSQSGHNTVSWYQQALGQGPQFIFQYYREEENGRGNFPPRFSGLQFPNYSSELNVNALELDDSALYLCASSSRATAAYEQYFGPGTRLTVT.

This clone was counted a few times. J is TRBJ2-3 and V is TRBV27, with a possible D match to TRBD1 (5 bases). Germline CDR1 and CDR2: MNHEY and SMNVEV (reference sequence). V dropped 0 bases and J dropped 2 bases, with 24 bases sitting between them. The CDR3 contains 20 residues. CDR3 DNA: TGTGCCAGCAGTTTATCGTGGGCAGACAGAATCTACAGGTCCACAGATACGCAGTATTTT. Its translation: CASSLSWADRIYRSTDTQYF.

This clone was detected a few times. This chain joins TRBV13 and TRBJ2-2, with D tentatively TRBD2 (5 bases). The germline V gene encodes CDR1 PRHDT and CDR2 FYEKMQ (reference sequence). CDR3 length equals 18 residues. Trimming took 4 bases from V and 0 from J, leaving 18 bases between them. This CDR3 is CASSWRARGGSNTGELFF. As DNA, the CDR3 is TGTGCCAGCAGCTGGAGAGCGCGCGGAGGCTCGAACACCGGGGAGCTGTTTTTT.

This sequence joins TRBV7-6 and TRBJ1-2; D is perhaps TRBD1 (5 bases). There are 13 residues in the CDR3. V was shortened by 4 bases and J by 8 bases, with 14 bases between the two germline ends. CDR1 and CDR2 from the germline V gene are SGHVS and FNYEAQ. CDR3 residues: CASSSQGDRGYTF. DNA for the CDR3: TGTGCCAGCAGCTCCCAGGGAGACCGGGGCTACACCTTC.

This chain connects TRBV27 to TRBJ1-2; tentative D call: TRBD1 (6 bases). The V end was cut by 2 bases, the J end by 4 bases, with 14 bases between. Germline lookup yields CDR1 MNHEY and CDR2 SMNVEV (reference sequence). The CDR3 loop spans 15 amino acids. CDR3 nucleotide sequence: TGTGCCAGCAGTTTAGGGGTGGGGGGCCTCTATGGCTACACCTTC. Amino acid sequence: CASSLGVGGLYGYTF.

The gene calls are TRBV13 and TRBJ2-7; D gene unclear. Germline-derived CDR1 and CDR2 are PRHDT and FYEKMQ (reference sequence). This CDR3 region has 13 residues. V was shortened by 5 bases and J by 5 bases, with 13 bases between the two germline ends. The CDR3 bases are TGTGCCAGCAGCCCGTCTTCCGTTGACGAGCAGTACTTC. The encoded protein is CASSPSSVDEQYF.

The chain joins TRBV9 to TRBJ2-5; 7 positions match TRBD1. The CDR3 has 14 amino acids. V lost 3 bases to trimming and J lost 1 base; unmatched junction nucleotides: 3. Germline-derived CDR1 and CDR2 are SGDLS and YYNGEE. The CDR3 region is CASSGWDSQETQYF. The CDR3 DNA reads as TGTGCCAGCAGCGGGTGGGACAGCCAAGAGACCCAGTACTTC.

This chain joins TRBV7-9 and TRBJ1-4, with TRBD1 as a possible D gene (5 bases). V lost 5 bases and J 0 bases, leaving 13 bases between the germline ends. The CDR3 totals 16 residues. The germline V gene has CDR1 SEHNR and CDR2 FQNEAQ (reference sequence). Written as DNA, the CDR3 is TGTGCCAGCAGCGTCTCAGGGCTCGCAACTAATGAAAAACTGTTTTTT. Protein sequence: CASSVSGLATNEKLFF.

The chain has TRBV19 and TRBJ2-1, with D possibly TRBD2 on 5 matching bases. Germline assignment: CDR1 LNHDA and CDR2 SQIVND (reference sequence). CDR3 length equals 13 residues. Deletions cut 5 bases from V and 7 bases from J, with 12 bases between. The CDR3 here is CASSPVPGNEQFF. In DNA form, the CDR3 reads TGTGCCAGTAGTCCCGTGCCGGGAAATGAGCAGTTCTTC.

The V gene is TRBV5-1, the J gene TRBJ2-5; 7 nucleotides align to TRBD1. The CDR3 totals 15 residues. V lost 4 bases to trimming and J lost 2 bases; unmatched junction nucleotides: 8. Germline lookup yields CDR1 SGHRS and CDR2 YFSETQ. The CDR3 DNA reads as TGCGCCAGCAGCCCCCGACAGGGAGTGCAAGAGACCCAGTACTTC. This codes for CASSPRQGVQETQYF.

This rearrangement joins TRBV7-8 to TRBJ2-5, with no clear D. The CDR3 consists of 12 residues. CDR1 and CDR2 (germline): SGHVS, FQNEAQ. V was clipped by 1 base and J by 1 base, with 1 base between them. Written as DNA, the CDR3 is TGTGCCAGCAGCTTAGGCCAAGAGACCCAGTACTTC. Amino acid sequence: CASSLGQETQYF.

The chain recombines TRBV9 with TRBJ2-7, with TRBD1 matching over 7 bases. Trimming took 2 bases from V and 5 from J; bases not matched to a gene: 10. The CDR3 runs 15 residues. Germline V gene data show CDR1 as SGDLS and CDR2 as YYNGEE. The CDR3 sequence: CASSVRGLYMDEQYF. The CDR3 DNA sequence: TGTGCCAGCAGCGTGAGGGGGCTGTACATGGACGAGCAGTACTTC.

This clone turned up a few times. The rearrangement joins TRBV7-3 to TRBJ1-1, with 8 nucleotides matching TRBD1. Germline V gene lookup returns CDR1 SGHTA and CDR2 FQGTGA. Losses at the gene ends were 2 bases for V and 6 bases for J; bases not matched to a gene: 5. This CDR3 has 14 amino acids. The CDR3: CASSLGQGAAEAFF. In DNA, the CDR3 is TGTGCCAGCAGCTTAGGTCAGGGGGCCGCTGAAGCTTTCTTT.

The rearrangement links TRBV9 to TRBJ1-1; a possible D gene is TRBD1 (6 bases). V shed 3 bases and J shed 8 bases, with 17 bases lying between them. This CDR3 has 14 amino acids. The germline V gene has CDR1 SGDLS and CDR2 YYNGEE. CDR3 in DNA: TGTGCCAGCAGCGCGAGCACGGGGGCATGGGAAGCTTTCTTT. This sequence encodes CASSASTGAWEAFF.